One sample yielded the 29 T cell receptor beta chains listed below, sequenced in a study of cytotoxic CD8 clonotypes in ibrutinib-treated CLL. The protocol was immunoSEQ multiplex PCR, while the TCRdb copy is restricted to in-frame clones and leaves out a portion. This table has roughly 250,000 clones, 70% appearing once. The sample was PBMCs, taken after 24 months of ibrutinib treatment. The receptors originated from a human donor with chronic lymphocytic leukemia.

This chain uses TRBV5-5 with TRBJ1-4; no firm D call. V gave up 4 bases and J gave up 6 bases, with 10 bases separating them. Germline V gene data show CDR1 as SGHKS and CDR2 as YYEKEE (reference sequence). CDR3 length: 13 amino acids. This chain's CDR3 is CASSPAPDEKLFF. The CDR3 nucleotides read TGTGCCAGCAGCCCCGCGCCGGATGAAAAACTGTTTTTT.

The chain combines TRBV30 with TRBJ2-3; 8 bases agree with TRBD1. The CDR3 covers 15 residues. V trimming: 3 bases; J trimming: 2 bases; junction bases outside the gene matches: 7. Per germline, CDR1 GTSNPN and CDR2 SVGIG (reference sequence). CDR3 in DNA: TGTGCCTGGAGCACAGGGACAGGCAACACAGATACGCAGTATTTT. Translation: CAWSTGTGNTDTQYF.

The chain couples TRBV27 to TRBJ2-1; the D is unclear. Per the germline V gene, CDR1 is MNHEY and CDR2 is SMNVEV (reference sequence). Deletions cut 7 bases from V and 7 bases from J, with 17 bases between. There are 14 residues in the CDR3. In DNA form, the CDR3 reads TGTGCCAGCAAGCCCTTGGAATCGACTAATGAGCAGTTCTTC. It encodes CASKPLESTNEQFF.

The gene calls are TRBV6-5 and TRBJ2-3; D tentatively fits TRBD1 or TRBD2 (6 bases each). Trimming pared 11 bases from V and 2 bases from J, leaving 17 bases between. The CDR3 is made up of 14 amino acids. Germline V CDR1 and CDR2: MNHEY, SVGAGI. CDR3 in DNA: TGTGCCTATAGGGGGGACAAACTCACAGATACGCAGTATTTT. Amino acids: CAYRGDKLTDTQYF.

V gene TRBV12-5 combines with J gene TRBJ1-3; TRBD1 is a possible D gene (5 bases). Germline CDR1 is LGHNT and CDR2 is FRNRAP. Trimming pared 6 bases from V and 0 bases from J, leaving 6 bases between. The CDR3 totals 13 residues. The DNA for the CDR3 is TGTGCTAGTGGGGACACCTCTGGAAACACCATATATTTT. Protein: CASGDTSGNTIYF.

The rearrangement joins TRBV28 to TRBJ1-2; 7 bases match TRBD1. CDR1 and CDR2 (germline): MDHEN, SYDVKM. CDR3 length: 13 residues. Germline trimming cut 5 bases from V and 4 bases from J; bases unmatched to any gene: 4. CDR3 sequence: CASSTGQPYGYTF. The DNA of the CDR3 is TGTGCCAGCAGTACGGGACAGCCCTATGGCTACACCTTC.

Written as DNA, the CDR3 is TGTGCCTGGAGTGTCGGCAGGGGGCTTGGCGAGCAGTACTTC. Translating gives CAWSVGRGLGEQYF. This sequence joins TRBV30 and TRBJ2-7; 8 positions agree with TRBD1. The CDR3 is 14 amino acids. Trimming removed 0 bases from V and 6 bases from J; junction bases left unmatched: 7. The V gene's germline CDR1 is GTSNPN and CDR2 SVGIG (reference sequence).

The chain's CDR3 is CASSAQGTGELFF. CDR3 nucleotides: TGTGCCAGCAGCGCACAGGGAACCGGGGAGCTGTTTTTT. The rearrangement links TRBV7-3 to TRBJ2-2, with a tentative D call TRBD1 (6 bases). The germline V gene encodes CDR1 SGHTA and CDR2 FQGTGA. Between the trimmed V and J ends, which lost 5 bases and 5 bases, there was a span of 9 bases. The CDR3 length is 13 residues.

The V gene is TRBV7-9, the J gene TRBJ2-3; 7 bases agree with TRBD2. J lost 4 bases, V lost 5 bases, and 9 bases had no gene match. Per germline, CDR1 SEHNR and CDR2 FQNEAQ (reference sequence). The CDR3 sequence is 15 residues long. CDR3 nucleotide sequence: TGTGCCAGCAGCACTCTAGCGGATGGGGCAGATACGCAGTATTTT. This codes for CASSTLADGADTQYF.

This clone was seen a few times. This rearrangement joins TRBV14 to TRBJ2-5; 7 nucleotides agree with TRBD1. This CDR3 spans 14 amino acids. CDR1 and CDR2 from the germline V gene are SGHDN and FVKESK. V dropped 5 bases and J dropped 5; count of bases not matched to a gene: 8. The CDR3 region is CASSIGGAIETQYF. In DNA form, the CDR3 reads TGTGCCAGCAGCATAGGGGGCGCGATCGAGACCCAGTACTTC.

The V gene is TRBV5-1, the J gene TRBJ2-7; D may be TRBD2 (5 bases). Germline lookup yields CDR1 SGHRS and CDR2 YFSETQ. This CDR3 spans 14 amino acids. V was pared by 3 bases and J by 5 bases, with 15 bases between. The CDR3 DNA is TGCGCCAGCAGCTACCCGGGGAGTGGAAACGAGCAGTACTTC. Encoded protein: CASSYPGSGNEQYF.

The chain is built from TRBV2 and TRBJ2-3; 7 bases align to TRBD2. J gave up 5 bases and V 0 bases, and 5 bases lay outside the gene matches. Germline CDR1 is SNHLY and CDR2 is FYNNEI. CDR3 length: 15 amino acids. The CDR3 DNA is TGTGCCAGCAGTGAAGCGGGGGGGTTGGGAGATACGCAGTATTTT. Protein product: CASSEAGGLGDTQYF.

This chain's CDR3 is CASSLTVTGGGNEQFF. The DNA of the CDR3 is TGTGCCAGCAGCTTAACGGTAACGGGAGGGGGAAATGAGCAGTTCTTC. This chain connects TRBV7-3 to TRBJ2-1; 8 positions match TRBD2. The germline gives CDR1 SGHTA, CDR2 FQGTGA. J gave up 7 bases and V 0 bases, and 8 bases lay outside the gene matches. The CDR3 covers 16 residues.

The chain has TRBV19 and TRBJ2-6; D may be TRBD1 (5 bases). CDR3 length: 14 residues. Trimming removed 7 bases from V and 1 base from J, with 8 bases in between. CDR1 and CDR2 from the germline V gene are LNHDA and SQIVND (reference sequence). CDR3 in DNA: TGTGCCAGTACGACAGATTCTGGGGCCAACGTCCTGACTTTC. It translates to CASTTDSGANVLTF.

This clone showed up just a few times. The chain combines TRBV28 with TRBJ1-4; weak D call: TRBD1 (6 bases). Germline V CDR1 and CDR2: MDHEN, SYDVKM. CDR3 length: 14 amino acids. Trimming took 6 bases from V and 7 from J, leaving 15 bases between them. This CDR3 reads CASSSRDKGEKLFF. Written as DNA, the CDR3 is TGTGCCAGCAGCTCCCGGGACAAGGGTGAAAAACTGTTTTTT.

The chain carries TRBV5-4 and TRBJ2-1; perhaps TRBD1 as D (6 bases). V was trimmed by 2 bases and J by 3 bases, leaving 15 bases between them. Germline V gene sequence: CDR1 SGHNT, CDR2 YYREEE (reference sequence). The CDR3 runs to 16 residues. CDR3 amino acids: CASSFSSGVYYNEQFF. CDR3 DNA: TGTGCCAGCAGCTTTTCCTCAGGGGTATACTACAATGAGCAGTTCTTC.

V gene TRBV7-2 combines with J gene TRBJ2-1, with TRBD2 identical over 8 bases. The germline V gene encodes CDR1 SGHTA and CDR2 FQGNSA. The CDR3 spans 12 residues. The ends lost 5 bases at V and 10 bases at J; junction bases unmatched: 4. The CDR3 DNA is TGTGCCAGCAGCCGAGCGGGAGAAGAGCAGTTCTTC. Translating gives CASSRAGEEQFF. Filled out from reference TRBV7-2 and TRBJ2-1, the complete variable domain reads GAGVSQSPSNKVTEKGKDVELRCDPISGHTALYWYRQSLGQGLEFLIYFQGNSAPDKSGLPSDRFSAERTGGSVSTLTIQRTQQEDSAVYLCASSRAGEEQFFGPGTRLTVL.

The sample holds one count of this clone. V gene TRBV6-6 combines with J gene TRBJ2-3; a weak D match, TRBD2 (6 bases). The germline gives CDR1 MNHNY, CDR2 SVGAGI (reference sequence). The CDR3 has 13 residues. The V and J ends lost 2 bases and 4 bases respectively, with 7 bases between them. CDR3 loop: CASSYGGPDTQYF. DNA for the CDR3: TGTGCCAGCAGTTACGGAGGGCCAGATACGCAGTATTTT.

The chain links TRBV4-2 to TRBJ1-2, with D maybe TRBD1 (6 bases). This CDR3 is built from 14 residues. The V end lost 1 base, the J end lost 8 bases, and 14 bases lay between the germline ends. CDR1 and CDR2 (germline): LGHNA, YNFKEQ. This CDR3 reads CASSQGGAGVGYTF. Written as DNA, the CDR3 is TGTGCCAGCAGCCAAGGAGGGGCAGGGGTAGGCTACACCTTC.

The gene calls are TRBV18 and TRBJ2-3; 9 nucleotides align to TRBD2. Germline CDR1 is KGHSH and CDR2 is LQKENI. The V segment lost 2 bases and the J segment 2 bases; nucleotides outside the gene matches: 5. CDR3 size: 16 residues. The CDR3 DNA sequence: TGTGCCAGCTCACCATCCCTAGCGGGACTCACAGATACGCAGTATTTT. Amino acids: CASSPSLAGLTDTQYF.

This chain joins TRBV9 and TRBJ1-5, with D maybe TRBD1 (5 bases). Germline V gene data show CDR1 as SGDLS and CDR2 as YYNGEE. The CDR3 has 15 amino acids. Trimming removed 4 bases from V and 4 bases from J, with 15 bases in between. This CDR3 is CASSREGHRNQPQHF. The CDR3 DNA is TGTGCCAGCAGCAGGGAGGGGCACAGGAATCAGCCCCAGCATTTT.

The chain couples TRBV30 to TRBJ2-7; TRBD1 agrees at 10 bases. J lost 0 bases, V lost 1 base, and 3 bases had no gene match. The CDR3 is 15 amino acids. The germline V gene encodes CDR1 GTSNPN and CDR2 SVGIG (reference sequence). CDR3 in amino acids: CAWSGDRGLSYEQYF. CDR3 DNA: TGTGCCTGGAGTGGCGACAGGGGGCTCTCCTACGAGCAGTACTTC.

J is TRBJ1-5 and V is TRBV7-8; D is ambiguous. CDR1 and CDR2 from the germline V gene are SGHVS and FQNEAQ. There are 14 residues in the CDR3. V was trimmed by 4 bases and J by 0 bases, leaving 7 bases between them. The CDR3 sequence is CASSYGVSNQPQHF. CDR3 bases: TGTGCCAGCAGCTACGGCGTTAGCAATCAGCCCCAGCATTTT.

CDR3: CSFPRGGWDPDTQYF. CDR3 sequence (DNA): TGCAGCTTTCCGAGGGGGGGCTGGGACCCAGATACGCAGTATTTT. The rearrangement links TRBV29-1 to TRBJ2-3; tentative D call: TRBD2 (7 bases). CDR1 and CDR2 from the germline V gene are SQVTM and ANQGSEA. The CDR3 is 15 residues long. V was cut by 8 bases and J by 4 bases, with 22 bases left in between.

The chain is built from TRBV5-4 and TRBJ2-3; D possibly corresponds to TRBD1 (5 bases). CDR3 size: 17 residues. CDR1 is SGHNT, CDR2 YYREEE, per germline (reference sequence). V lost 0 bases to trimming and J lost 2 bases, with 16 bases between them. DNA of the CDR3: TGTGCCAGCAGCTTGGTCAGGGCGAGAACGAACACAGATACGCAGTATTTT. Translated: CASSLVRARTNTDTQYF.

The chain couples TRBV19 to TRBJ1-4; possibly TRBD1 for D (6 bases). The CDR3 sequence is 15 residues long. Germline V gene data show CDR1 as LNHDA and CDR2 as SQIVND (reference sequence). The V end was cut by 3 bases, the J end by 5 bases, with 13 bases between. This CDR3 is CASSITGRENEKLFF. CDR3 coding DNA: TGTGCCAGTAGTATTACAGGGAGGGAAAATGAAAAACTGTTTTTT.

The chain recombines TRBV6-5 with TRBJ1-5; tentative D call: TRBD1 (5 bases). The CDR3 covers 14 residues. Trimming took off 6 bases at V and 4 bases at J, with 13 bases between the two ends. Per germline, CDR1 MNHEY and CDR2 SVGAGI. The CDR3 here is CASRGQGVNQPQHF. In nucleotides, the CDR3 is TGTGCCAGCAGGGGTCAGGGTGTAAATCAGCCCCAGCATTTT.

This clone appeared a single time. This sequence joins TRBV6-1 and TRBJ1-2, with D maybe TRBD1 (5 bases). Trimming removed 6 bases at V and 4 bases at J, with 15 bases between. Germline lookup yields CDR1 MNHNS and CDR2 SASEGT. This CDR3 contains 14 residues. Here the CDR3 DNA reads TGTGCCAGCAGCCCTTCTGGGGCCGTCTATGGCTACACCTTC. This sequence encodes CASSPSGAVYGYTF.

In its sample, this clone was seen once. This sequence joins TRBV30 and TRBJ2-1, with TRBD2 identical over 7 bases. J was trimmed by 0 bases and V by 8 bases; bases with no gene match: 7. The CDR3 contains 14 residues. Germline V gene data show CDR1 as GTSNPN and CDR2 as SVGIG (reference sequence). CDR3 sequence reads: CAAQWTSSYNEQFF. The CDR3 nucleotides read TGTGCCGCCCAATGGACTAGCTCCTACAATGAGCAGTTCTTC.